These T cell receptor beta chains were read from a single sample in a study of blood T cell repertoires in COVID-19. Sequencing used immunoSEQ multiplex PCR; TCRdb keeps in-frame clones, though not all of them. Seen here are under 350,000 clones, about 90% observed once, and the top ten hold around 1.9%. Sequencing input: peripheral blood. Receptor source: a woman in her thirties with COVID-19, enrolled during active disease. Each CDR3 is given with its conserved first and last residue. Each record gives: D gene, clone size, V gene, J gene, CDR3 protein, CDR3 DNA. The D gene is left open where the match is weak. Only part of the rows carry a size: once, few, many, or a class if the clone is expanded.

TRBD1,NA,TRBV30,TRBJ2-4,CAWMGQAIVYAKNIQYF,TGTGCCTGGATGGGACAGGCCATAGTTTATGCCAAAAACATTCAGTACTTC
TRBD1,NA,TRBV29-1,TRBJ2-5,CSGTGTGETQYF,TGCAGCGGGACCGGGACAGGGGAGACCCAGTACTTC
NA,NA,TRBV5-5,TRBJ1-5,CASRKGVGWDQPQHF,TGTGCCAGCAGGAAAGGGGTAGGGTGGGATCAGCCCCAGCATTTT
NA,NA,TRBV5-1,TRBJ2-3,CASSLGEATDTQYF,TGCGCCAGCAGCTTGGGGGAGGCCACAGATACGCAGTATTTT
NA,NA,TRBV7-9,TRBJ2-2,CASSILQGELFF,TGTGCCAGCAGCATCTTACAGGGGGAGCTGTTTTTT
TRBD1,NA,TRBV2,TRBJ2-7,CASSETGQGREQYF,TGTGCCAGCAGTGAAACGGGACAGGGGCGCGAGCAGTACTTC
TRBD1,NA,TRBV18,TRBJ2-3,CASSPDRGRSDTQYF,TGTGCCAGCTCACCGGACAGGGGTCGTTCAGATACGCAGTATTTT
TRBD2,once,TRBV13,TRBJ2-3,CASSLGGLATDTQYF,TGTGCCAGCAGCCTAGGGGGACTAGCGACAGATACGCAGTATTTT
TRBD2,NA,TRBV13,TRBJ2-3,CASSLEVAGDTDTQYF,TGTGCCAGCAGCTTAGAGGTAGCGGGGGACACAGATACGCAGTATTTT
NA,few,TRBV9,TRBJ1-6,CASSVGTINSPLHF,TGTGCCAGCAGCGTTGGGACAATTAATTCACCCCTCCACTTT
NA,NA,TRBV4-1,TRBJ2-1,CASSRGPSSYNEQFF,TGCGCCAGCAGCCGGGGGCCGAGCTCCTACAATGAGCAGTTCTTC
TRBD1,NA,TRBV4-1,TRBJ1-4,CASSHPDRGSPSNEKLFF,TGCGCCAGCAGCCACCCAGACAGGGGCTCCCCCTCTAATGAAAAACTGTTTTTT
TRBD2,NA,TRBV11-2,TRBJ2-2,CASSLGGTNTGELFF,TGTGCCAGCAGCTTGGGGGGGACGAACACCGGGGAGCTGTTTTTT
NA,NA,TRBV3-1/TRBV3-2,TRBJ1-2,CASSQDSGASHGYTF,TGTGCCAGCAGCCAAGATTCAGGGGCGAGCCATGGCTACACCTTC
NA,once,TRBV6-6,TRBJ1-2,CASLPGGGIYGYTF,TGTGCCAGCTTGCCGGGGGGCGGTATCTATGGCTACACCTTC
TRBD1,few,TRBV3-1/TRBV3-2,TRBJ1-6,CASRGGQECSPLHF,TGTGCCAGCAGGGGGGGACAGGAGTGTTCACCCCTCCACTTT
NA,NA,TRBV5-4,TRBJ1-6,CASSKDGRRLSPLHF,TGTGCCAGCAGCAAGGATGGCAGGCGTCTTTCACCCCTCCACTTT
NA,NA,TRBV6-5,TRBJ1-1,CAPREGTEAFF,TGTGCCCCGAGGGAAGGGACTGAAGCTTTCTTT
TRBD1,NA,TRBV3-1/TRBV3-2,TRBJ1-1,CASSHTGQGTRSAFF,TGTGCCAGCAGCCACACCGGACAGGGAACCCGGTCAGCTTTCTTT
TRBD2,NA,TRBV3-1/TRBV3-2,TRBJ2-1,CASSQKLLAGGAYNEQFF,TGTGCCAGCAGCCAAAAGCTACTAGCGGGGGGGGCCTACAATGAGCAGTTCTTC
NA,NA,TRBV2,TRBJ1-2,CASSGQGYGYTF,TGTGCCAGCAGTGGCCAGGGCTATGGCTACACCTTC
NA,NA,TRBV7-8,TRBJ2-3,CASSSLGLGTDTQYF,TGTGCCAGCAGCTCGCTTGGGCTTGGCACAGATACGCAGTATTTT
TRBD1,NA,TRBV7-2,TRBJ2-1,CASSLRDRGSNEQFF,TGTGCCAGCAGCCTCCGGGACAGGGGTTCTAATGAGCAGTTCTTC
TRBD2,few,TRBV11-2,TRBJ2-3,CASSQGRGERGDTQYF,TGTGCCAGCAGCCAGGGACGGGGGGAACGAGGAGATACGCAGTATTTT
NA,NA,TRBV24-1,TRBJ2-3,CATSDTVADTQYF,TGTGCCACCAGTGACACAGTTGCAGATACGCAGTATTTT
NA,NA,TRBV5-4,TRBJ2-3,CASSLDAGALDTQYF,TGTGCCAGCAGCTTGGACGCGGGGGCGTTGGATACGCAGTATTTT
NA,NA,TRBV2,TRBJ1-1,CASTRAPGLYGTEAFF,TGTGCCAGCACCCGAGCCCCAGGGCTCTATGGCACTGAAGCTTTCTTT
NA,NA,TRBV2,TRBJ2-4,CASSERGLKNIQYF,TGTGCCAGCAGTGAAAGGGGGTTAAAAAACATTCAGTACTTC
NA,NA,TRBV11-2,TRBJ2-1,CASSLTSSEQFF,TGTGCCAGCAGCTTAACTAGCTCTGAGCAGTTCTTC
TRBD1,once,TRBV13,TRBJ1-6,CASRTFGTAHNSPLHF,TGTGCCAGTAGAACTTTCGGGACAGCTCATAATTCACCCCTCCACTTT
TRBD2,NA,TRBV7-9,TRBJ2-7,CASSGTSGDNEQYF,TGTGCCAGCAGCGGGACTAGCGGGGATAACGAGCAGTACTTC
NA,NA,TRBV11-3,TRBJ1-6,CASGYGDNSPLHF,TGTGCCAGCGGCTACGGAGATAATTCACCCCTCCACTTT
NA,NA,TRBV28,TRBJ2-2,CASTRSTGELFF,TGTGCCAGCACCCGTAGCACCGGGGAGCTGTTTTTT
NA,NA,TRBV5-5,TRBJ1-6,CASSLVLWGGAPLHF,TGTGCCAGCAGCTTGGTTTTGTGGGGGGGGGCACCCCTCCACTTT
TRBD1,NA,TRBV3-1/TRBV3-2,TRBJ1-3,CASGQGGGNTIYF,TGTGCCAGCGGACAGGGTGGCGGAAACACCATATATTTT
NA,NA,TRBV20-1,TRBJ1-1,CSARPGGEAFF,TGCAGTGCCCGGCCTGGCGGTGAAGCTTTCTTT
NA,NA,TRBV28,TRBJ1-2,CASRDRNRVGYTF,TGTGCCAGCAGGGACCGAAACAGGGTTGGCTACACCTTC
NA,once,TRBV11-1,TRBJ1-1,CASSLGGGGTEAFF,TGTGCCAGCAGCTTAGGGGGGGGAGGCACTGAAGCTTTCTTT
NA,NA,TRBV18,TRBJ2-2,CASSPQVGNTGELFF,TGTGCCAGCTCACCTCAGGTTGGGAACACCGGGGAGCTGTTTTTT
NA,NA,TRBV7-7,TRBJ2-5,CASSLVPGEETQYF,TGTGCTAGCAGCTTAGTGCCAGGGGAAGAGACCCAGTACTTC
NA,NA,TRBV6-5,TRBJ1-4,CAPYDGEWTGEKLFF,TGTGCCCCCTACGACGGGGAATGGACTGGTGAAAAACTGTTTTTT
NA,NA,TRBV19,TRBJ2-5,CASSMGGGLYQETQYF,TGTGCCAGTAGTATGGGCGGGGGCCTGTACCAAGAGACCCAGTACTTC
TRBD1,NA,TRBV24-1,TRBJ2-5,CATSNRGQETQYF,TGTGCCACCAGTAACAGGGGACAAGAGACCCAGTACTTC
NA,once,TRBV9,TRBJ2-2,CASSVGTVNTGELFF,TGTGCCAGCAGCGTAGGGACAGTGAACACCGGGGAGCTGTTTTTT
NA,NA,TRBV6-5,TRBJ1-1,CASTALPQGFEAFF,TGTGCCAGCACCGCCTTACCACAGGGTTTTGAAGCTTTCTTT